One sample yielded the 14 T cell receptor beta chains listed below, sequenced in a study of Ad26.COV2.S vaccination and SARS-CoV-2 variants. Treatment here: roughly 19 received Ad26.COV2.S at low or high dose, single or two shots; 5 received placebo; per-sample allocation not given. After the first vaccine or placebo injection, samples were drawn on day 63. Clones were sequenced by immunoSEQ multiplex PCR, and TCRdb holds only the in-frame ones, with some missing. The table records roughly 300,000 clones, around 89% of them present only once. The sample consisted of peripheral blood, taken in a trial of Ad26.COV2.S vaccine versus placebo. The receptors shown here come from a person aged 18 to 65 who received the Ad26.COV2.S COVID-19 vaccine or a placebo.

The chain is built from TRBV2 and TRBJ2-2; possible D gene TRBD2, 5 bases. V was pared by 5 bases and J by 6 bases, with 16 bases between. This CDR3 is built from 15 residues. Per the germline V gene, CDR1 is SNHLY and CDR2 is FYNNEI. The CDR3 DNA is TGTGCCAGCAGTCGACTACCTCCAGATCCCGGGGAGCTGTTTTTT. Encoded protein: CASSRLPPDPGELFF.

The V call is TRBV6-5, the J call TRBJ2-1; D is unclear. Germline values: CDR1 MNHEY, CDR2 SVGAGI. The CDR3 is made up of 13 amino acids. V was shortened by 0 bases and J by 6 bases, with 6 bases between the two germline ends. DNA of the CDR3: TGTGCCAGCAGTTACTCGAGGTCCAATGAGCAGTTCTTC. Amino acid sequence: CASSYSRSNEQFF.

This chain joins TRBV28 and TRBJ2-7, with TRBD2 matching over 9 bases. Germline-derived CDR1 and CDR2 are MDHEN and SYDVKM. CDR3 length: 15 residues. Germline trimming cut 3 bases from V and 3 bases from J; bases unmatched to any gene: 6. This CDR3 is CASSLTSGGLYEQYF. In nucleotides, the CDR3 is TGTGCCAGCAGTTTGACTAGCGGAGGGCTCTACGAGCAGTACTTC.

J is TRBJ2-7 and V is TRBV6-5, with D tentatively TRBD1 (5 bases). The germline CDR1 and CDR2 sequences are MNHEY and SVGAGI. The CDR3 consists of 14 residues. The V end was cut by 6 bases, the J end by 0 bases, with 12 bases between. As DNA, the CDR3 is TGTGCCAGCAGAAAGGTCAGGGACTCCTACGAGCAGTACTTC. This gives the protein CASRKVRDSYEQYF.

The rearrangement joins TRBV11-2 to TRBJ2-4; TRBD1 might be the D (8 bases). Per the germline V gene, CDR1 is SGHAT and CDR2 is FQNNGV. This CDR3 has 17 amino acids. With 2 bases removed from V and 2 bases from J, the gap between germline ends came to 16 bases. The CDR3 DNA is TGTGCCAGCAGCTTATCCACAGGGGGGGAGACCAAAAACATTCAGTACTTC. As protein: CASSLSTGGETKNIQYF.

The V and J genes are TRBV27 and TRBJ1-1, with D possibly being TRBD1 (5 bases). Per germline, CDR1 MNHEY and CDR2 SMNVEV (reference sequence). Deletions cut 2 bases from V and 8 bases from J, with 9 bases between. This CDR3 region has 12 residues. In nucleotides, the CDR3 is TGTGCCAGCAGTTTAGCAGGGCGGGAAGCTTTCTTT. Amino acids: CASSLAGREAFF.

Here the CDR3 reads CASSLAPGNSNQPQHF. Written as DNA, the CDR3 is TGTGCCAGCAGCTTAGCCCCCGGGAATAGCAATCAGCCCCAGCATTTT. The J gene is TRBJ1-5, the V gene TRBV7-2; D not certain. The CDR3 consists of 16 residues. Germline values: CDR1 SGHTA, CDR2 FQGNSA. The V gene lost 0 bases and the J gene lost 0 bases, with 9 bases spanning the gap.

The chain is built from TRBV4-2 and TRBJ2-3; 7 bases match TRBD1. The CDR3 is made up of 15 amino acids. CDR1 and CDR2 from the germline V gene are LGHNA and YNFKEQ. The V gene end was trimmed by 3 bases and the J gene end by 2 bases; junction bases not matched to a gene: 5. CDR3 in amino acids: CASSHTQGVTDTQYF. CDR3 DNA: TGTGCCAGCAGCCACACTCAGGGGGTCACAGATACGCAGTATTTT.

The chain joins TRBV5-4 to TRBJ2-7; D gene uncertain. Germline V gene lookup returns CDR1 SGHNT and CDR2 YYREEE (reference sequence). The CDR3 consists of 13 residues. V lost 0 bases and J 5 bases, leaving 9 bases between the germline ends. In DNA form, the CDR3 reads TGTGCCAGCAGCTTGGAACCCGGAGACGAGCAGTACTTC. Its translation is CASSLEPGDEQYF.

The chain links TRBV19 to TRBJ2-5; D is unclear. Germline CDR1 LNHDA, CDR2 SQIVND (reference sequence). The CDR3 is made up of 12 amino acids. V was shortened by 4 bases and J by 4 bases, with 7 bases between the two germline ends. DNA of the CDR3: TGTGCCAGTAGTACCGCAGGAGAGACCCAGTACTTC. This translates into CASSTAGETQYF. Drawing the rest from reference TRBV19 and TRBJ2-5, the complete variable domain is DGGITQSPKYLFRKEGQNVTLSCEQNLNHDAMYWYRQDPGQGLRLIYYSQIVNDFQKGDIAEGYSVSREKKESFPLTVTSAQKNPTAFYLCASSTAGETQYFGPGTRLLVL.

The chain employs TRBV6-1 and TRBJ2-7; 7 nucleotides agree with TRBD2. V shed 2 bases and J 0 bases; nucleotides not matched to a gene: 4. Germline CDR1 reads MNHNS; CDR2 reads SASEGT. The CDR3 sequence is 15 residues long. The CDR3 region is CASSEIAGVSYEQYF. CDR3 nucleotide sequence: TGTGCCAGCAGTGAAATTGCGGGAGTCTCCTACGAGCAGTACTTC.

Written as DNA, the CDR3 is TGTGCCAGTACCCATACGTCGGGGACAGGGGTTTTTGGCTACACCTTC. Translation: CASTHTSGTGVFGYTF. The chain joins TRBV19 to TRBJ1-2, with TRBD1 identical over 10 bases. This CDR3 region has 16 residues. Germline lookup yields CDR1 LNHDA and CDR2 SQIVND (reference sequence). V trimming: 7 bases; J trimming: 7 bases; junction bases outside the gene matches: 15.

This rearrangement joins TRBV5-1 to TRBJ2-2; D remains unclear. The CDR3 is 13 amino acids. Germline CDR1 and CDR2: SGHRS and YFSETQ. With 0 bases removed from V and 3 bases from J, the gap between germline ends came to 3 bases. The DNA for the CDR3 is TGCGCCAGCAGCTTGGCGGACACCGGGGAGCTGTTTTTT. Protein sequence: CASSLADTGELFF.

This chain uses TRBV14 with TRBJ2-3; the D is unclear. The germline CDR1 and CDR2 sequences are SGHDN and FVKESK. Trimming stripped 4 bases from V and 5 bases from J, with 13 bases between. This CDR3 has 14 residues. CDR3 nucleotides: TGTGCCAGCAGCCCGTCCCGGGTCGGAGATACGCAGTATTTT. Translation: CASSPSRVGDTQYF.